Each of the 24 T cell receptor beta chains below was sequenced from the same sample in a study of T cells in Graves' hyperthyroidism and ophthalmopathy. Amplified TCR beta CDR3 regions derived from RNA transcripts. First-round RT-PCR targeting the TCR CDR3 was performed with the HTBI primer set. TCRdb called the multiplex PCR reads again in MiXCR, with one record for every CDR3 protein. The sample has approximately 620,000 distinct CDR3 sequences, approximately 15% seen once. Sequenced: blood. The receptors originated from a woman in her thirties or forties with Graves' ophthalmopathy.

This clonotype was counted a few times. CDR3 in DNA: TGTGCCAGCAGCTTAGGAAAGATTAAGCAGTTCTTC. Its protein product is CASSLGKIKQFF. The chain joins TRBV7-8 to TRBJ2-1; D gene uncertain. V was shortened by 1 base and J by 11 bases, with 9 bases between the two germline ends. The CDR3 spans 12 residues. CDR1 is SGHVS, CDR2 FQNEAQ, per germline.

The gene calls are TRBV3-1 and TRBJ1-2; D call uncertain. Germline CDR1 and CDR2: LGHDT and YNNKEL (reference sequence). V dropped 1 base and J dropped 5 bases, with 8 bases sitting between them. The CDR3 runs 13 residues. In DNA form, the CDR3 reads TGTGCCAGCAGCCAAGTTCCAGTGTATGGCTACACCTTC. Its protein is CASSQVPVYGYTF.

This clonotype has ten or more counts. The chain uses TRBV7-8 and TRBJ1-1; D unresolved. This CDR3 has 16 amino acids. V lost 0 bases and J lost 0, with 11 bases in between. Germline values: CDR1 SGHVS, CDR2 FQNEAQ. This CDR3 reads CASSLAWGLMNTEAFF. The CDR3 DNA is TGTGCCAGCAGCTTAGCGTGGGGATTGATGAACACTGAAGCTTTCTTT.

The CDR3, as DNA: TGTGCCCACGAGACGGGGGGGACCCAGTACTTC. This codes for CAHETGGTQYF. The gene calls are TRBV30 and TRBJ2-5; 7 nucleotides line up with TRBD2. Germline CDR1 is GTSNPN and CDR2 is SVGIG (reference sequence). V dropped 8 bases and J dropped 7; count of bases not matched to a gene: 7. The CDR3 extends over 11 amino acids.

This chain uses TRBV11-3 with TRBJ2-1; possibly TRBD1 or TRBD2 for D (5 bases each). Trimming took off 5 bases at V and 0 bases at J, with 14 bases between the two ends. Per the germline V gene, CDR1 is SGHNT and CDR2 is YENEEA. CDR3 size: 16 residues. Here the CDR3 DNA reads TGTGCCAGCAGCGGTGAGGGACGGCGCTCCTACAATGAGCAGTTCTTC. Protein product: CASSGEGRRSYNEQFF.

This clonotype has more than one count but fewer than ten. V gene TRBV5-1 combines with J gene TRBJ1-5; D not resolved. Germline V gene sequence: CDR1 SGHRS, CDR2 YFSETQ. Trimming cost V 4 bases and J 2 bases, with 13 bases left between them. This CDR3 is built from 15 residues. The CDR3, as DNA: TGCGCCAGCAGCGCGGGATTCGGGGGCAATCAGCCCCAGCATTTT. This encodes CASSAGFGGNQPQHF. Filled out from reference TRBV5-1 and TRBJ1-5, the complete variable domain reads KAGVTQTPRYLIKTRGQQVTLSCSPISGHRSVSWYQQTPGQGLQFLFEYFSETQRNKGNFPGRFSGRQFSNSRSEMNVSTLELGDSALYLCASSAGFGGNQPQHFGDGTRLSIL.

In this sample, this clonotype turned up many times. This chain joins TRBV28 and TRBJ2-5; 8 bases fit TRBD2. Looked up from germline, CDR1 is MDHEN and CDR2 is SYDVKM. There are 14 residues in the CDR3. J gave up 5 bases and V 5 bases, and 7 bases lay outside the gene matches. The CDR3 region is CASSPSGSWETQYF. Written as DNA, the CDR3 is TGTGCCAGCAGTCCCAGCGGGAGTTGGGAGACCCAGTACTTC.

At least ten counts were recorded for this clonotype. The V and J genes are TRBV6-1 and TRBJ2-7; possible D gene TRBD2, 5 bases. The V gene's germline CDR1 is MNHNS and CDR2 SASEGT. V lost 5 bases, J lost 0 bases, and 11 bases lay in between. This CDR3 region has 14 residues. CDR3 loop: CASSLAQSSYEQYF. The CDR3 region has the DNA TGTGCCAGCAGTTTAGCGCAAAGCTCCTACGAGCAGTACTTC.

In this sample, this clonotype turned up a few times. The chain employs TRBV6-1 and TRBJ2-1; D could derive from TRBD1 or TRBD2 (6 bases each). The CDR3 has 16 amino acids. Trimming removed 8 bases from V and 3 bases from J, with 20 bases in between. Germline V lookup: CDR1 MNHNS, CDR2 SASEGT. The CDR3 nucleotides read TGTGCCAGCTCCCGCGCCGGGGGCGTAAACTACAATGAGCAGTTCTTC. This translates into CASSRAGGVNYNEQFF.

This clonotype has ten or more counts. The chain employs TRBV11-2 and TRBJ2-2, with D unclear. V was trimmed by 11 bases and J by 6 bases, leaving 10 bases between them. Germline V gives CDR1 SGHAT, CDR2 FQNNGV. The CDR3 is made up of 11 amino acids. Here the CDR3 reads CAPAMAGELFF. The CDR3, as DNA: TGTGCCCCGGCTATGGCCGGGGAGCTGTTTTTT.

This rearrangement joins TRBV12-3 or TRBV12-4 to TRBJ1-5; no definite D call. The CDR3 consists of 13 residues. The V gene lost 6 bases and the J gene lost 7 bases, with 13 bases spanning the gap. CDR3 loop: CASRGDIEQPQHF. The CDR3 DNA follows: TGTGCCAGCAGGGGAGACATAGAACAGCCCCAGCATTTT.

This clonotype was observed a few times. In DNA form, the CDR3 reads TGTGCCAGTAGTATCCGACAGATTAGTCAGCCCCAGCATTTT. It specifies CASSIRQISQPQHF. This chain connects TRBV19 to TRBJ1-5; weak D call: TRBD1 (5 bases). Germline values: CDR1 LNHDA, CDR2 SQIVND (reference sequence). This CDR3 is 14 amino acids long. V was shortened by 3 bases and J by 6 bases, with 12 bases between the two germline ends. The complete variable domain, with remaining parts taken from reference TRBV19 and TRBJ1-5, reads DGGITQSPKYLFRKEGQNVTLSCEQNLNHDAMYWYRQDPGQGLRLIYYSQIVNDFQKGDIAEGYSVSREKKESFPLTVTSAQKNPTAFYLCASSIRQISQPQHFGDGTRLSIL.

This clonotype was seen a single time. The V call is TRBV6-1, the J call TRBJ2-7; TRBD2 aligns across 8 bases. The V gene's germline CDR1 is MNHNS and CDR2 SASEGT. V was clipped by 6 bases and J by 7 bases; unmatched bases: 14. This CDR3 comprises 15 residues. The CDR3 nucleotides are TGTGCCAGCAGCCCCCCCCGGGGGGGGGCGGGGGAGCAGTACTTC. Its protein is CASSPPRGGAGEQYF.

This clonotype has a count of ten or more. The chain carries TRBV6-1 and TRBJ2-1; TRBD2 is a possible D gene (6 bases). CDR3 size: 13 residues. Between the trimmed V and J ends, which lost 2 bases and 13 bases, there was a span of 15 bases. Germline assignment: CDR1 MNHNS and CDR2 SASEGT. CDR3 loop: CASSEFVAGIQFF. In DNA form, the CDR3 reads TGTGCCAGCAGTGAATTTGTTGCGGGGATTCAGTTCTTC.

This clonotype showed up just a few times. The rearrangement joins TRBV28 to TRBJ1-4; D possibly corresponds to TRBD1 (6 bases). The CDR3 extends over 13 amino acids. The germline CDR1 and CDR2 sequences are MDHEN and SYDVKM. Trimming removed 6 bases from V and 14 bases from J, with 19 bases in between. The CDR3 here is CASRGQSHDNLFF. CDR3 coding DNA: TGTGCCAGCAGAGGACAGTCCCACGATAATCTGTTTTTT. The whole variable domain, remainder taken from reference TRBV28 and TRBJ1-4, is DVKVTQSSRYLVKRTGEKVFLECVQDMDHENMFWYRQDPGLGLRLIYFSYDVKMKEKGDIPEGYSVSREKKERFSLILESASTNQTSMYLCASRGQSHDNLFFGSGTQLSVL.

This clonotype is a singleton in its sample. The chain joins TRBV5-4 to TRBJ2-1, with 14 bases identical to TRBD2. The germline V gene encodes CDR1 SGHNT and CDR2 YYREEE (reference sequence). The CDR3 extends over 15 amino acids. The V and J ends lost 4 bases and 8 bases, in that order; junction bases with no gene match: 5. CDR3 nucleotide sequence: TGTGCCAGCAGCACCGGGACTAGCGGGAGCTATGAGCAGTTCTTC. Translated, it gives CASSTGTSGSYEQFF.

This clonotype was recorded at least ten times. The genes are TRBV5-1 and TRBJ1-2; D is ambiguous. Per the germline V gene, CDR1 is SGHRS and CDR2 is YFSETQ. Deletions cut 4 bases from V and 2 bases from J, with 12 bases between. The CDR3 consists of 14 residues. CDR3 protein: CASSPSNSNYGYTF. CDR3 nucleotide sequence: TGCGCCAGCAGCCCGAGTAACAGCAACTATGGCTACACCTTC.

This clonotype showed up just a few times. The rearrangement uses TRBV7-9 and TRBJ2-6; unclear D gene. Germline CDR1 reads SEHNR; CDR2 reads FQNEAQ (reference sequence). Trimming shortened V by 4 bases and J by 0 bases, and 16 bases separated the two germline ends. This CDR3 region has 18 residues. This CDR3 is CASSSNTVPSSGANVLTF. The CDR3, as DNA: TGTGCCAGCAGCTCGAACACTGTACCTTCCTCTGGGGCCAACGTCCTGACTTTC.

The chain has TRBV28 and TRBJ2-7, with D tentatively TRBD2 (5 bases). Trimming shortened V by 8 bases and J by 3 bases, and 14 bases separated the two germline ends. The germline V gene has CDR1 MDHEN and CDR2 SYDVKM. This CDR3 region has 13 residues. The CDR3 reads CASFGGQIYEQYF. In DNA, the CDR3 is TGTGCCAGCTTCGGCGGGCAGATCTACGAGCAGTACTTC. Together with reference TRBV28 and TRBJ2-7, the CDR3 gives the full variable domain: DVKVTQSSRYLVKRTGEKVFLECVQDMDHENMFWYRQDPGLGLRLIYFSYDVKMKEKGDIPEGYSVSREKKERFSLILESASTNQTSMYLCASFGGQIYEQYFGPGTRLTVT.

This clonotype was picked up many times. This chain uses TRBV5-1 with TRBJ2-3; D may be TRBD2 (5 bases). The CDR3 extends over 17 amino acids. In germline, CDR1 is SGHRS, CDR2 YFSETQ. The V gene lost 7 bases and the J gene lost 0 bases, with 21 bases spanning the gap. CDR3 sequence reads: CASQLSPSGFSTDTQYF. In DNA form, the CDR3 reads TGCGCCAGCCAATTATCCCCAAGCGGATTTAGCACAGATACGCAGTATTTT.

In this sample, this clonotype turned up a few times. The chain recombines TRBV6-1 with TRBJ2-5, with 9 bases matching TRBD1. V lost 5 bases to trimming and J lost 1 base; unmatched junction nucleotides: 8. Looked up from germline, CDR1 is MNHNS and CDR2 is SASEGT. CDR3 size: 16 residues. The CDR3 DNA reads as TGTGCCAGCAGTTCGACAGGGGGTCGCACCCAAGAGACCCAGTACTTC. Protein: CASSSTGGRTQETQYF.

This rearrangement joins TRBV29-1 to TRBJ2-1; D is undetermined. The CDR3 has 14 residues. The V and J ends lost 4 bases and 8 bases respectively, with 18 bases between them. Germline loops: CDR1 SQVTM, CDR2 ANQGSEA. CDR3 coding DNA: TGCAGCGTTGTTATACCCGCCGCCCCCCATGAGCAGTTCTTC. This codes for CSVVIPAAPHEQFF.

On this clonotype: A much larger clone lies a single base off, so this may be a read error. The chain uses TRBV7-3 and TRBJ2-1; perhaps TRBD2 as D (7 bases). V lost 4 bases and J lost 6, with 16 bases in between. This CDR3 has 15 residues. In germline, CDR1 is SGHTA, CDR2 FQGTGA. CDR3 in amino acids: CASSSQGTIPNEQFF. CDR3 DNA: TGTGCCAGCAGCTCCCAGGGGACTATACCCAATGAGCAGTTCTTC.

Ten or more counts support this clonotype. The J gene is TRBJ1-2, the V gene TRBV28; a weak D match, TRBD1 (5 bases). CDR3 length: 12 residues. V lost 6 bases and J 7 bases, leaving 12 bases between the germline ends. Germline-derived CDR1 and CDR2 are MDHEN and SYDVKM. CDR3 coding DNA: TGTGCCAGCAGCTGGCAGGGACTTGGCTACACCTTC. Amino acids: CASSWQGLGYTF.